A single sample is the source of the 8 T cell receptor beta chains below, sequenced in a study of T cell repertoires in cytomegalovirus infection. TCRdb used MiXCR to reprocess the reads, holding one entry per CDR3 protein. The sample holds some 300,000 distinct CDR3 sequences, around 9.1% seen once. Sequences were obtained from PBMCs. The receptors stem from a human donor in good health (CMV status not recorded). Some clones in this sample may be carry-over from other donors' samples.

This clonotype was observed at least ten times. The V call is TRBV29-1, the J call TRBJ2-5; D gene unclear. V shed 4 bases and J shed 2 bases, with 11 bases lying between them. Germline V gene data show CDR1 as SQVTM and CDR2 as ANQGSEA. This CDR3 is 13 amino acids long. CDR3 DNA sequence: TGCAGCGTTGCCGGTCAGACTCAAGAGACCCAGTACTTC. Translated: CSVAGQTQETQYF.

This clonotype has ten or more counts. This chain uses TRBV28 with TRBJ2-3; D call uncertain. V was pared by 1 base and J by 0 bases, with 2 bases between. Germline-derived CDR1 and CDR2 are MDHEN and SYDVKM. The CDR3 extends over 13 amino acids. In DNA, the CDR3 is TGTGCCAGCAGTTTATTCAGCACAGATACGCAGTATTTT. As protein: CASSLFSTDTQYF.

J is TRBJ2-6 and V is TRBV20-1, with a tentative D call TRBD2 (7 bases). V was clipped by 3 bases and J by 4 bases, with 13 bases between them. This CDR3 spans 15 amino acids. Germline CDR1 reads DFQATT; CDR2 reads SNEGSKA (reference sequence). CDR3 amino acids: CSARTAGAGANVLTF. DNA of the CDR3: TGCAGTGCTAGGACCGCGGGGGCCGGGGCCAACGTCCTGACTTTC.

In nucleotides, the CDR3 is TGTGCCAGCAGTGTGATCGGGACTAGCGGCTACAATGAGCAGTTCTTC. Protein sequence: CASSVIGTSGYNEQFF. V and J are TRBV28 and TRBJ2-1; the match to TRBD2 covers 11 bases. Germline V gene data show CDR1 as MDHEN and CDR2 as SYDVKM. The CDR3 has 16 amino acids. With 5 bases clipped from V and 3 bases from J, the junction kept 6 bases outside the gene matches.

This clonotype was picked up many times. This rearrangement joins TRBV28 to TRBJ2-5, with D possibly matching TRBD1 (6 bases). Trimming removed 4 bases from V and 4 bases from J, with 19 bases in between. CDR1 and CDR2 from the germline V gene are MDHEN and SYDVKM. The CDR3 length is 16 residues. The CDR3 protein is CASSSPATGLGETQYF. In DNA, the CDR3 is TGTGCCAGCAGTTCCCCAGCAACAGGGCTTGGAGAGACCCAGTACTTC.

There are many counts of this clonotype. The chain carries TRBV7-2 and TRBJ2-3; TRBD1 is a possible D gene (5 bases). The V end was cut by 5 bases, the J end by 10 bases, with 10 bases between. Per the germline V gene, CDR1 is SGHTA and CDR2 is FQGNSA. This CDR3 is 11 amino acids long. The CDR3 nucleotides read TGTGCCAGCAGCGCAGGGATAGCGCAGTATTTT. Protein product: CASSAGIAQYF. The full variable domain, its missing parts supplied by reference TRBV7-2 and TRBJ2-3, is GAGVSQSPSNKVTEKGKDVELRCDPISGHTALYWYRQSLGQGLEFLIYFQGNSAPDKSGLPSDRFSAERTGGSVSTLTIQRTQQEDSAVYLCASSAGIAQYFGPGTRLTVL.

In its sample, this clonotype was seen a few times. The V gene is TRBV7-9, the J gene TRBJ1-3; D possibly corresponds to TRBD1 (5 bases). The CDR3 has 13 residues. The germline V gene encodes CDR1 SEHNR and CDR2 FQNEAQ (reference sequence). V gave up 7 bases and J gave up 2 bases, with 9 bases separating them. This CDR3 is CASKGVTGNTIYF. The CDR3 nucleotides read TGTGCCAGCAAAGGGGTAACTGGAAACACCATATATTTT.

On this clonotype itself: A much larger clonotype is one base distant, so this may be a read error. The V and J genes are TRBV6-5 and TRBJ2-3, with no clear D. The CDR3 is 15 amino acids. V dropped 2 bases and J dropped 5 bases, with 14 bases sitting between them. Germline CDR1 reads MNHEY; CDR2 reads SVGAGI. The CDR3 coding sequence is TGTGCCAGCAGTTACGCCGGACCAATGAGAGATACGCAGTATTTT. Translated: CASSYAGPMRDTQYF.